The present T cell receptor (beta chain) was sequenced within a study of identical twins. Study-wide results and caveats: Not following the same donors, the study drew its conclusions from cross-sectional statistical analysis. When twins shared out-of-frame alpha sequences, those sequences had excess low generation probability.

CDR1 MNHEY and CDR2 SVGAGI come from the germline V gene. The J segment lost 5 bases and the V segment lost 4 bases, leaving 8 bases of the junction unmatched. This CDR3 region has 15 residues. Using its own MiXCR run on the 5' RACE reads, TCRdb lists one record per CDR3 protein. The sample yields approximately 240,000 distinct CDR3 sequences, over 11% seen once. Details on this clonotype: Its specificity is unknown.

Sequences were obtained from memory (CD45RO+) T cells sorted from blood. This TCR was sampled from a woman under 30 in good health. The gene calls are TRBV6-5 and TRBJ2-7, with 10 nucleotides matching TRBD1. The CDR3 region has the DNA TGTGCCAGCAGTTCAGCCGGGACAGGGGTCCACGAGCAGTACTTC. It translates to CASSSAGTGVHEQYF.